Listed below are T cell receptor beta chains from one sample, sequenced in a study of breast tumors, draining lymph nodes, adjacent tissues. MiXCR was run by TCRdb on the multiplex PCR reads, yielding one entry per CDR3 protein. The table includes approximately 200,000 distinct CDR3 sequences, around a third detected once. Material: axillary lymph node tissue. The receptors were sampled from a female donor with breast cancer. Some clones in this sample may be carry-over from other donors' samples. Each CDR3 is given with its conserved first and last residue. Only some rows state a clone size, as once, few, many or a class for expanded clones.

j_call,v_call,cdr3_length,clone_size,cdr3_aa
TRBJ1-2,TRBV7-2,14,many,CASSPGPTNYGYTF
TRBJ1-2,TRBV5-1,12,NA,CASRGELSGNTF
TRBJ2-7,TRBV7-6,14,many,CASSLGQASYEQYF
TRBJ2-5,TRBV7-3,11,NA,CASSLEETQCF
TRBJ2-1,TRBV20-1,13,many,CSARRGGSNEQFF
TRBJ2-3,TRBV7-3,16,NA,CASSFGTSGSTDTQYF
TRBJ2-5,TRBV5-4,14,many,CASSRANREQTQYF
TRBJ2-1,TRBV9,14,few,CASSVTGTENEQSF
TRBJ1-4,TRBV2,17,many,CASSEAQDRGLREKLFF
TRBJ2-3,TRBV20-1,16,NA,CSARRASGFRTDTQYF
TRBJ2-7,TRBV9,16,many,CASSVTAGGSSYEQYF
TRBJ2-1,TRBV9,14,NA,CASSAPGLANEQFF
TRBJ2-1,TRBV7-3,13,NA,CASRVRAYNEQFF
TRBJ1-1,TRBV10-3,14,NA,CAIREGQTNTEAFF
TRBJ2-3,TRBV5-1,18,many,CASSPGLAGGPSTDTQYF
TRBJ2-7,TRBV6-2/TRBV6-3,14,few,CASLKGGRMNEQYF
TRBJ2-6,TRBV5-4,17,many,CASSFRTSMSGANVLTF
TRBJ1-3,TRBV7-6,13,NA,CASSLWEANTIYF
TRBJ1-4,TRBV27,14,many,CASSVDRGNEKLFF
TRBJ1-2,TRBV28,13,many,CASSLGQGNGYTF
TRBJ2-7,TRBV3-1,14,many,CASSQVVTAYEQYF
TRBJ1-5,TRBV7-3,14,many,CASSPGGGGQPQHF
TRBJ2-1,TRBV2,23,NA,CASSNRDFAYEQYFGRVNNEQFF
TRBJ2-5,TRBV5-5,12,NA,CASSLMGETQYF
TRBJ2-2,TRBV9,13,once,CASSVETSGELFF
TRBJ2-5,TRBV12-3/TRBV12-4,15,once,CASSRGQGASETQYF
TRBJ2-7,TRBV6-1,14,many,CASSLRGQTYEQYF
TRBJ2-1,TRBV3-1,13,many,CASSQGRGDEQFF
TRBJ2-5,TRBV4-1,16,many,CASSQGVASGQETQYF
TRBJ2-3,TRBV6-4,18,once,CASSRGQPGQGTADTQYF
TRBJ2-3,TRBV6-2/TRBV6-3,15,many,CASSYWQQSTDTQYF
TRBJ2-3,TRBV6-1,16,NA,CASRQVSGGATDTQYF
TRBJ1-2,TRBV5-8,13,many,CASSSQGIGGYTF
TRBJ2-1,TRBV18,14,NA,CASSPARGGNEQFF
TRBJ1-2,TRBV25-1,15,NA,CASSPTERTNYGYAF
TRBJ2-6,TRBV12-3/TRBV12-4,14,many,CASRPTTGANVLTF
TRBJ2-2,TRBV11-2,16,many,CASSPWETLNTGELFF
TRBJ2-1,TRBV30,15,many,CAWSGDVFPSNEQFF
TRBJ2-5,TRBV5-1,14,many,CASSPVSAQETQYF
TRBJ1-1,TRBV20-1,12,NA,CSAGHGGTEAFF
TRBJ1-2,TRBV7-7,12,NA,CARARTYYGYTF
TRBJ1-5,TRBV28,15,NA,CASSFRGPGPQPQHF
TRBJ2-1,TRBV7-2,12,many,CASSSPRLRQFF
TRBJ1-5,TRBV12-3/TRBV12-4,13,NA,CASSGLAGVDEHF
TRBJ2-3,TRBV18,15,NA,CASSPAGIPKDTQYF
TRBJ1-5,TRBV2,14,NA,CASRGTGKNQPQHF